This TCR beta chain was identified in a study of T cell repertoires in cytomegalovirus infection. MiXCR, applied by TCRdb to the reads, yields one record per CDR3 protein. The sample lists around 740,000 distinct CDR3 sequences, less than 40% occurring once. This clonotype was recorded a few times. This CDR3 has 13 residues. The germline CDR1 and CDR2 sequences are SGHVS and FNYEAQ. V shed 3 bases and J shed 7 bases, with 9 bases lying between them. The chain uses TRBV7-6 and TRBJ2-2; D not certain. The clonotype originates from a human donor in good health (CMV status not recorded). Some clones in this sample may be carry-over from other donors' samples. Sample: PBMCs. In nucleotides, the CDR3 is TGTGCCAGCAGCTTCGGCGTCCACGGGGAGCTGTTTTTT. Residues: CASSFGVHGELFF.